Listed here are 16 T cell receptor beta chains from one sample, sequenced in a study of blood T cell repertoires in COVID-19. Assay used: immunoSEQ multiplex PCR; TCRdb lists only in-frame clones, some missing. Of about 140,000 clones in the sample, around 83% are singletons; the top ten hold 2% to 3%. Specimen: peripheral blood. These receptors were collected from a human donor with acute or convalescent COVID-19. The donor label of this sample is uncertain.

The chain employs TRBV4-3 and TRBJ1-1, with D maybe TRBD1 (5 bases). This CDR3 has 14 amino acids. From germline, CDR1 is LGHNA and CDR2 YSLEER. Trimming shortened V by 4 bases and J by 3 bases, and 12 bases separated the two germline ends. The CDR3 loop reads CASSPFGGDTEAFF. CDR3 sequence (DNA): TGCGCCAGCAGCCCATTCGGGGGGGACACTGAAGCTTTCTTT.

The chain joins TRBV10-3 to TRBJ1-2, with a weak D call TRBD1 (6 bases). Trimming took 0 bases from V and 2 from J, leaving 16 bases between them. Germline CDR1 reads ENHRY; CDR2 reads SYGVKD. This CDR3 is built from 17 residues. The CDR3 sequence is CAISESQTGLLNYGYTF. The CDR3 DNA reads as TGTGCCATCAGTGAGTCCCAGACAGGCCTATTGAACTATGGCTACACCTTC.

The V gene is TRBV6-6, the J gene TRBJ1-5; the D is unclear. The germline V gene encodes CDR1 MNHNY and CDR2 SVGAGI (reference sequence). There are 12 residues in the CDR3. Trimming stripped 2 bases from V and 7 bases from J, with 6 bases between. The CDR3 DNA follows: TGTGCCAGCAGTTACACAGAGCAGCCCCAGCATTTT. Translating it yields CASSYTEQPQHF.

V and J are TRBV4-3 and TRBJ1-2, with 7 bases aligning to TRBD1. Trimming cost V 0 bases and J 3 bases; bases outside gene matches: 4. In germline, CDR1 is LGHNA, CDR2 YSLEER. This CDR3 spans 15 amino acids. The CDR3 loop is CASSQDDRVDYGYTF. CDR3 in DNA: TGCGCCAGCAGCCAAGATGACAGGGTTGACTATGGCTACACCTTC.

The chain employs TRBV6-1 and TRBJ1-2; no firm D call. V lost 3 bases and J 5 bases, leaving 7 bases between the germline ends. This CDR3 is built from 12 residues. The germline V gene encodes CDR1 MNHNS and CDR2 SASEGT. The CDR3 region is CASSEGGYGYTF. The CDR3 DNA is TGTGCCAGCAGTGAGGGAGGGTATGGCTACACCTTC.

The rearrangement uses TRBV6-5 and TRBJ1-1, with 11 bases lining up with TRBD1. The germline gives CDR1 MNHEY, CDR2 SVGAGI. The CDR3 is 15 amino acids. V lost 6 bases to trimming and J lost 7 bases; unmatched junction nucleotides: 10. Here the CDR3 DNA reads TGTGCCAGCAGGCCTCGCGGACAGGGGGCAAGTGAAGCTTTCTTT. As protein: CASRPRGQGASEAFF.

The rearrangement links TRBV3-1 (or the pseudogene TRBV3-2) to TRBJ2-1; a possible D gene is TRBD2 (5 bases). Germline V gene data show CDR1 as LGHDT and CDR2 as YNNKEL (reference sequence). CDR3 size: 12 residues. The V end was cut by 5 bases, the J end by 12 bases, with 14 bases between. CDR3 in amino acids: CASSYELGGQFF. As DNA, the CDR3 is TGTGCCAGCAGCTACGAACTAGGAGGGCAGTTCTTC.

The rearrangement joins TRBV10-3 to TRBJ2-7; 10 positions match TRBD1. Germline assignment: CDR1 ENHRY and CDR2 SYGVKD. There are 13 residues in the CDR3. Losses at the gene ends were 6 bases for V and 6 bases for J; bases not matched to a gene: 5. CDR3 bases: TGTGCCATCAGCAGACAGGGGGCCTTCGAGCAGTACGTC. Amino acids: CAISRQGAFEQYV.

The chain uses TRBV3-1 (or the pseudogene TRBV3-2) and TRBJ2-5, with TRBD1 matching 7 bases. The CDR3 length is 18 residues. Germline V lookup: CDR1 LGHDT, CDR2 YNNKEL (reference sequence). J gave up 4 bases and V 4 bases, and 18 bases lay outside the gene matches. CDR3 nucleotide sequence: TGTGCCAGCAGCCTGTTTCCAGGGGGACAGAGAGCTGTAGAGACCCAGTACTTC. This encodes CASSLFPGGQRAVETQYF.

V usage is TRBV5-4 and J usage is TRBJ1-2; TRBD1 aligns across 7 bases. Trimming cost V 4 bases and J 6 bases; bases outside gene matches: 6. The CDR3 consists of 13 residues. Looked up from germline, CDR1 is SGHNT and CDR2 is YYREEE (reference sequence). The CDR3 coding sequence is TGTGCCAGCAGCCCGAGGGACAGCCATGGCTACACCTTC. It yields the protein CASSPRDSHGYTF. Using reference TRBV5-4 and TRBJ1-2 for the parts outside the CDR3, the full variable domain is ETGVTQSPTHLIKTRGQQVTLRCSSQSGHNTVSWYQQALGQGPQFIFQYYREEENGRGNFPPRFSGLQFPNYSSELNVNALELDDSALYLCASSPRDSHGYTFGSGTRLTVV.

V usage is TRBV7-3 and J usage is TRBJ2-1; the D is unclear. This CDR3 is built from 17 residues. The V and J ends lost 4 bases and 0 bases respectively, with 16 bases between them. Looked up from germline, CDR1 is SGHTA and CDR2 is FQGTGA. CDR3 loop: CASSSSYFSRSYNEQFF. The CDR3 DNA reads as TGTGCCAGCAGCTCTTCTTACTTTTCTCGCTCCTACAATGAGCAGTTCTTC. The whole variable domain, remainder taken from reference TRBV7-3 and TRBJ2-1, is GAGVSQTPSNKVTEKGKYVELRCDPISGHTALYWYRQSLGQGPEFLIYFQGTGAADDSGLPNDRFFAVRPEGSVSTLKIQRTERGDSAVYLCASSSSYFSRSYNEQFFGPGTRLTVL.

The rearrangement joins TRBV12-3 or TRBV12-4 to TRBJ1-1; the D is unclear. Trimming took off 3 bases at V and 1 base at J, with 6 bases between the two ends. The CDR3 totals 13 residues. CDR3: CASSFSENTEAFF. In DNA form, the CDR3 reads TGTGCCAGCAGTTTTTCAGAGAACACTGAAGCTTTCTTT.

The V gene is TRBV30, the J gene TRBJ2-1, with 8 positions matching TRBD2. Germline CDR1 GTSNPN, CDR2 SVGIG (reference sequence). The CDR3 spans 15 residues. Trimming cost V 3 bases and J 0 bases; bases outside gene matches: 4. The CDR3 region is CAWRVAGSSYNEQFF. In nucleotides, the CDR3 is TGTGCCTGGAGGGTAGCGGGGAGCTCCTACAATGAGCAGTTCTTC.

The rearrangement uses TRBV24-1 and TRBJ2-1, with TRBD2 matching over 8 bases. The CDR3 has 16 residues. Germline CDR1 is KGHDR and CDR2 is SFDVKD. V gave up 4 bases and J gave up 7 bases; unmatched junction bases: 11. CDR3 in amino acids: CATSDPTTSGSNEQFF. CDR3 DNA sequence: TGTGCCACCAGTGACCCTACGACCAGCGGGAGTAATGAGCAGTTCTTC.

The chain is built from TRBV12-5 and TRBJ1-5; D not resolved. The germline CDR1 and CDR2 sequences are LGHNT and FRNRAP. This CDR3 region has 17 residues. The ends were cut back, 1 base at V and 1 base at J, with 14 bases in the middle. CDR3 bases: TGTGCTAGTGGTTTGGCCCAACAGAAATGGAGCAATCAGCCCCAGCATTTT. Protein product: CASGLAQQKWSNQPQHF.

The chain uses TRBV12-3 or TRBV12-4 and TRBJ1-5, with D possibly being TRBD1 (6 bases). This CDR3 is built from 13 residues. V shed 8 bases and J shed 2 bases, with 10 bases lying between them. CDR3 residues: CASGRQGNQPQHF. The CDR3 DNA follows: TGTGCCAGCGGAAGACAGGGCAATCAGCCCCAGCATTTT.